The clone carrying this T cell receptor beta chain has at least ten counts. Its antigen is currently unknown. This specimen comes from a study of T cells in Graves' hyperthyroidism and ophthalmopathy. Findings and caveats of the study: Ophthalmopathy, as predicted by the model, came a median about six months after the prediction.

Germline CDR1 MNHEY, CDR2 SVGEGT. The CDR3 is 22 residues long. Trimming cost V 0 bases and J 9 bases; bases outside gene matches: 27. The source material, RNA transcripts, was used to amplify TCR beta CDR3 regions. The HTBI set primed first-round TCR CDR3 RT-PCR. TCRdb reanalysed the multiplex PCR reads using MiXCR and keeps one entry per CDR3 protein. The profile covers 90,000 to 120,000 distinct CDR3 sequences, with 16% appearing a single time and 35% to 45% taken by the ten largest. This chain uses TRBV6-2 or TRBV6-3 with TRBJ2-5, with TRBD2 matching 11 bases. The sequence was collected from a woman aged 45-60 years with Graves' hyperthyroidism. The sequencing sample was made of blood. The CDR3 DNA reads TGTGCCAGCAGTTACTCGATGGGCACTAGCGGGAGTTATAACCGCGCATCATCGGCCCAGTACTTC. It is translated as CASSYSMGTSGSYNRASSAQYF.